Listed below are T cell receptor beta chains from one sample, sequenced in a study of T cell changes during pregnancy in multiple sclerosis. Method: immunoSEQ multiplex PCR; TCRdb's copy keeps in-frame clones and lacks some. This sample has about 34,000 clones, with 90% found just once. The sample was CD8+ T cells from peripheral blood mononuclear cells, taken after pregnancy. The receptors derive from a female donor with multiple sclerosis, enrolled in a pregnancy study. Each CDR3 is given with its conserved first and last residue. D genes are given only for firm matches. Clone sizes are given selectively: once, few, many, or a class where the clone is expanded.

clone size: .
V gene: TRBV7-9
J gene: TRBJ2-5
CDR3 length: 12
D gene: .
CDR3 DNA: TGTGCCAGCACCGCAGGGGACGAGACCCAGTACTTC
CDR3 protein: CASTAGDETQYF

clone size: .
V gene: TRBV6-5
J gene: TRBJ1-4
CDR3 length: 15
D gene: .
CDR3 DNA: TGTGCCAGCAGTTGGGTACGGGGGGTTTCGGAAAAACTGTTTTTT
CDR3 protein: CASSWVRGVSEKLFF

clone size: once
V gene: TRBV9
J gene: TRBJ2-3
CDR3 length: 15
D gene: .
CDR3 DNA: TGTGCCAGCAGCGTGAAACAGGGAGGCACAGATACGCAGTATTTT
CDR3 protein: CASSVKQGGTDTQYF

clone size: .
V gene: TRBV19
J gene: TRBJ1-5
CDR3 length: 18
D gene: .
CDR3 DNA: TGTGCCAGTAGTTGGGGAGTGGGCCCAAACTATAGCAATCAGCCCCAGCATTTT
CDR3 protein: CASSWGVGPNYSNQPQHF

clone size: .
V gene: TRBV5-6
J gene: TRBJ1-5
CDR3 length: 16
D gene: TRBD1
CDR3 DNA: TGTGCCAGCAGCTTGGCGACGGGACAGGGGTATCAACCCCAGCATTTT
CDR3 protein: CASSLATGQGYQPQHF

clone size: .
V gene: TRBV2
J gene: TRBJ2-3
CDR3 length: 16
D gene: TRBD1
CDR3 DNA: TGTGCCAGCAGTGTAGATCGCCAGGGGGGCACAGATACGCAGTATTTT
CDR3 protein: CASSVDRQGGTDTQYF

clone size: .
V gene: TRBV9
J gene: TRBJ2-2
CDR3 length: 15
D gene: .
CDR3 DNA: TGTGCCAGCAGCGTAGCCGGGGTCGCAGAGGGCGAAATGTTTTTT
CDR3 protein: CASSVAGVAEGEMFF

clone size: .
V gene: TRBV6-5
J gene: TRBJ1-2
CDR3 length: 13
D gene: TRBD1
CDR3 DNA: TGTGCCAGCACTCGGACAGGGATGGATGGCTACACCTTC
CDR3 protein: CASTRTGMDGYTF

clone size: .
V gene: TRBV13
J gene: TRBJ1-2
CDR3 length: 12
D gene: TRBD1
CDR3 DNA: TGTGCCAGCAGCAAAAAACAGGGGGGCTACACCTTC
CDR3 protein: CASSKKQGGYTF

clone size: once
V gene: TRBV9
J gene: TRBJ2-3
CDR3 length: 15
D gene: TRBD2
CDR3 DNA: TGTGCCAGCACCGCGGGGGGGGCTAGTTCAGATACGCAGTATTTT
CDR3 protein: CASTAGGASSDTQYF